The rows below give T cell receptor beta chains drawn from one sample of a study of ipilimumab plus nivolumab after autologous stem cell transplantation. Repertoires were generated with immunoSEQ multiplex PCR, while TCRdb's copy carries only in-frame clones and drops some. The sample lists about 43,000 clones; roughly 88% were seen once. The material was PBMCs, obtained in a trial of ipilimumab plus nivolumab as post-transplant consolidation. The receptors derive from a male donor with multiple myeloma. Both conserved end residues are part of each CDR3. D genes are given only for firm matches.

d_call j_call v_call cdr3_aa
. TRBJ1-1 TRBV7-2 CASSLDPPERAFF
. TRBJ1-1 TRBV30 CAWSRGGTEAFF
. TRBJ2-5 TRBV10-3 CAISESDSGPAQETQYF
. TRBJ2-5 TRBV2 CASTKLNREKETQYF
. TRBJ1-6 TRBV18 CASSPRGTYSPLHF
TRBD2 TRBJ2-7 TRBV15 CATSRPPGLAPTYEQYF
TRBD2 TRBJ2-2 TRBV7-2 CASSPSSGMLYTGELFF
TRBD2 TRBJ2-3 TRBV18 CASSEREHTDTQYF
. TRBJ1-1 TRBV2 CASRHDGPTEAFF
. TRBJ1-4 TRBV7-3 CASSLFYGEKLFF
. TRBJ1-6 TRBV7-2 CASMANNSPLHF
TRBD2 TRBJ2-1 TRBV5-4 CASFREATYNEQFF
. TRBJ2-4 TRBV19 CASNPGHGVAKNIQYF
. TRBJ1-5 TRBV7-3 CASSLSGTSGQPQHF